The 18 T cell receptor beta chains in this list originate from one sample, sequenced in a study of T-cell memory formation after mild COVID-19. In TCRdb, the 5' RACE reads were re-called with MiXCR into one record per CDR3 protein. Among roughly 350,000 distinct CDR3 sequences listed, roughly 21% were seen once. Sequenced material: PBMCs or a T cell subset sorted from them (not recorded which). These receptors originate from an adult woman who had mild COVID-19 (a few samples of this study predate the infection). Cell type and time point are not known.

The gene calls are TRBV6-2 or TRBV6-3 and TRBJ1-2; D uncertain. The CDR3 is made up of 15 amino acids. Germline values: CDR1 MNHEY, CDR2 SVGEGT. The ends were cut back, 0 bases at V and 3 bases at J, with 11 bases in the middle. CDR3 region: CASSYSSDSYYGYTF. The CDR3 DNA reads as TGTGCCAGCAGTTACTCCTCAGACTCATACTATGGCTACACCTTC.

The chain uses TRBV4-2 and TRBJ1-1; the D is unclear. This CDR3 contains 14 residues. Germline V gene data show CDR1 as LGHNA and CDR2 as YNFKEQ. Trimming took off 0 bases at V and 4 bases at J, with 9 bases between the two ends. CDR3: CASSQDIGSTEAFF. The CDR3 nucleotides are TGTGCCAGCAGCCAAGATATCGGGTCCACTGAAGCTTTCTTT.

The chain is built from TRBV12-3 or TRBV12-4 and TRBJ2-3, with D possibly being TRBD1 (5 bases). V was clipped by 5 bases and J by 2 bases, with 8 bases between them. The CDR3 sequence is 13 residues long. The CDR3 loop reads CASSRQYTDTQYF. In DNA, the CDR3 is TGTGCCAGCAGTCGACAGTACACAGATACGCAGTATTTT.

This clonotype appeared many times. The chain links TRBV7-3 to TRBJ2-5; 8 bases map to TRBD2. Trimming at V came to 5 bases and at J to 4 bases, leaving 12 bases not matched to a gene. Germline CDR1 SGHTA, CDR2 FQGTGA. The CDR3 covers 16 residues. The CDR3 DNA reads TGTGCCAGCAGCCTCCCCGGATCGACTAGCGCAGAGACCCAGTACTTC. This translates into CASSLPGSTSAETQYF.

The chain links TRBV2 to TRBJ2-3; 8 nucleotides line up with TRBD2. V was pared by 3 bases and J by 4 bases, with 6 bases of the junction left unmatched. Per the germline V gene, CDR1 is SNHLY and CDR2 is FYNNEI. The CDR3 has 15 residues. CDR3 nucleotide sequence: TGTGCCAGCAGTGAGGAGCGGGGGATCGCAGATACGCAGTATTTT. It encodes CASSEERGIADTQYF. Full variable domain (remainder filled in from reference TRBV2 and TRBJ2-3): EPEVTQTPSHQVTQMGQEVILRCVPISNHLYFYWYRQILGQKVEFLVSFYNNEISEKSEIFDDQFSVERPDGSNFTLKIRSTKLEDSAMYFCASSEERGIADTQYFGPGTRLTVL.

This clonotype was seen a few times. The gene calls are TRBV29-1 and TRBJ2-5; 8 bases match TRBD2. CDR1 and CDR2 from the germline V gene are SQVTM and ANQGSEA. Trimming at V came to 7 bases and at J to 5 bases, leaving 9 bases not matched to a gene. The CDR3 totals 13 residues. CDR3 sequence reads: CSASQGLGETQYF. DNA of the CDR3: TGCAGCGCTTCCCAGGGACTAGGGGAGACCCAGTACTTC. The whole variable domain, remainder taken from reference TRBV29-1 and TRBJ2-5, is SAVISQKPSRDICQRGTSLTIQCQVDSQVTMMFWYRQQPGQSLTLIATANQGSEATYESGFVIDKFPISRPNLTFSTLTVSNMSPEDSSIYLCSASQGLGETQYFGPGTRLLVL.

This sequence joins TRBV6-1 and TRBJ2-7, with 7 bases that match TRBD1. The CDR3 contains 15 residues. Per the germline V gene, CDR1 is MNHNS and CDR2 is SASEGT. With V trimmed by 0 bases and J by 4 bases, 6 bases remained unmatched. The CDR3 protein is CASSEAGRGSYEQYF. CDR3 bases: TGTGCCAGCAGTGAAGCGGGCAGGGGGTCGTACGAGCAGTACTTC.

This clonotype came up many times. The chain recombines TRBV30 with TRBJ1-2, with 7 bases aligning to TRBD1. J was trimmed by 8 bases and V by 5 bases; bases with no gene match: 8. Germline V gives CDR1 GTSNPN, CDR2 SVGIG (reference sequence). This CDR3 contains 12 residues. The CDR3 loop reads CAWSTGARGYTF. The CDR3 region has the DNA TGTGCCTGGTCCACAGGGGCGAGAGGCTACACCTTC.

This clonotype was counted a few times. This sequence joins TRBV4-1 and TRBJ2-6; weak D call: TRBD2 (6 bases). The CDR3 has 15 residues. Between the trimmed V and J ends, which lost 1 base and 4 bases, there was a span of 8 bases. CDR1 MGHRA and CDR2 YSYEKL come from the germline V gene. The CDR3 bases are TGCGCCAGCAGCCAAGGGAGGGCCGGGGCCAACGTCCTGACTTTC. Amino acid sequence: CASSQGRAGANVLTF.

This clonotype was observed a handful of times. The chain joins TRBV7-3 to TRBJ2-3, with 8 bases fitting TRBD2. Germline V gives CDR1 SGHTA, CDR2 FQGTGA. The CDR3 sequence is 14 residues long. V was pared by 6 bases and J by 5 bases, with 7 bases of the junction left unmatched. In DNA form, the CDR3 reads TGTGCCAGCAGTGGCGGGGGGCGCGAAGATACGCAGTATTTT. It codes for CASSGGGREDTQYF.

The DNA of the CDR3 is TGTGCCAGCAGTTACTTCCAGGGGGCGGGCACTGAAGCTTTCTTT. Its protein is CASSYFQGAGTEAFF. V is TRBV27 and J is TRBJ1-1; TRBD1 aligns across 8 bases. With 4 bases clipped from V and 4 bases from J, the junction kept 8 bases outside the gene matches. The CDR3 runs 15 residues. Germline V gene sequence: CDR1 MNHEY, CDR2 SMNVEV (reference sequence).

The V gene is TRBV20-1, the J gene TRBJ1-1; perhaps TRBD1 as D (5 bases). The CDR3 contains 14 residues. The germline gives CDR1 DFQATT, CDR2 SNEGSKA (reference sequence). V dropped 3 bases and J dropped 1 base, with 12 bases sitting between them. In DNA form, the CDR3 reads TGCAGTGCTAGCCCCGGGACGGCGAACACTGAAGCTTTCTTT. This sequence encodes CSASPGTANTEAFF.

There are a few counts of this clonotype. The rearrangement links TRBV12-3 or TRBV12-4 to TRBJ2-1; D may be TRBD2 (6 bases). Trimming left V 0 bases short and J 5 bases short, with 14 bases between. This CDR3 region has 16 residues. The CDR3 DNA follows: TGTGCCAGCAGTTTAGCTCGGGGGATACTTAACAATGAGCAGTTCTTC. This gives the protein CASSLARGILNNEQFF.

This clonotype was picked up one time. The chain employs TRBV7-6 and TRBJ1-5, with D uncertain. Trimming pared 4 bases from V and 0 bases from J, leaving 22 bases between. Germline CDR1 is SGHVS and CDR2 is FNYEAQ. The CDR3 runs to 19 residues. The CDR3 nucleotides are TGTGCCAGCAGCTCCCGGGCCCCGACGTTGGTTTATAGCAATCAGCCCCAGCATTTT. As protein: CASSSRAPTLVYSNQPQHF.

This clonotype was counted many times. The V and J genes are TRBV5-1 and TRBJ2-2; D is undetermined. This CDR3 is built from 16 residues. Germline CDR1 reads SGHRS; CDR2 reads YFSETQ. V shed 6 bases and J shed 7 bases, with 22 bases lying between them. The CDR3: CASNNEAPRRSGELFF. The CDR3 bases are TGCGCCAGCAACAATGAGGCGCCTCGGCGTAGCGGGGAGCTGTTTTTT. Using reference TRBV5-1 and TRBJ2-2 for the parts outside the CDR3, the full variable domain is KAGVTQTPRYLIKTRGQQVTLSCSPISGHRSVSWYQQTPGQGLQFLFEYFSETQRNKGNFPGRFSGRQFSNSRSEMNVSTLELGDSALYLCASNNEAPRRSGELFFGEGSRLTVL.

This clonotype was picked up many times. This chain connects TRBV6-5 to TRBJ1-2; a possible D gene is TRBD1 (6 bases). Germline-derived CDR1 and CDR2 are MNHEY and SVGAGI. V gave up 6 bases and J gave up 1 base, with 9 bases separating them. This CDR3 contains 13 residues. CDR3 sequence reads: CASRVDSNYGYTF. CDR3 sequence (DNA): TGTGCCAGCAGAGTGGACAGTAACTATGGCTACACCTTC.

This chain joins TRBV12-3 or TRBV12-4 and TRBJ2-7; possibly TRBD1 for D (6 bases). The ends were cut back, 2 bases at V and 5 bases at J, with 13 bases in the middle. The CDR3 covers 14 residues. This CDR3 is CASSLRRRGNEQYF. CDR3 nucleotide sequence: TGTGCCAGCAGTTTACGTCGCAGGGGTAACGAGCAGTACTTC.

In its sample, this clonotype was seen a few times. This chain links TRBV6-1 with TRBJ1-2, with 12 bases that match TRBD1. This CDR3 contains 16 residues. Trimming took 3 bases from V and 6 from J; bases not matched to a gene: 8. Germline V lookup: CDR1 MNHNS, CDR2 SASEGT. This CDR3 is CASSEQGQGAINGYTF. In DNA, the CDR3 is TGTGCCAGCAGTGAGCAGGGACAGGGGGCGATAAATGGCTACACCTTC.